This note documents a single TCR beta chain sequence. Its antigen remains unknown. Some clones are missing from TCRdb's copy, which holds only in-frame ones; the method was immunoSEQ multiplex PCR. This table has 2,500 to 3,000 clones, about 28% appearing once. The CDR3 is 15 amino acids. This sample stems from a study of T cells in localized non-small cell lung cancer. General study points: When the top 100 tumor clones were examined, a median approximately 60 of them also appeared in the adjacent lung, which was paired and uninvolved. Sequencing, confined to only one tumor region, leaves heterogeneity possible. Tumor showed lower T cell clonality than uninvolved adjacent lung, where it was highest. A denser population of T cells in blood accompanied longer overall survival.

This clonotype originated in a man aged 40-75 years with stage II squamous cell lung carcinoma. The chain recombines TRBV8-2 with TRBJ1-5. TRBV8-2 is shown as a pseudogene. Sample: lung tumor tissue, taken before any cancer treatment. CDR3 amino acids: CASSPRWGDNQPQHF. Written as DNA, the CDR3 is TGTGCCAGCAGTCCACGGTGGGGAGATAATCAGCCCCAGCATTTT.